This T cell receptor beta chain emerged from a study of blood T cell repertoires in COVID-19. Produced via immunoSEQ multiplex PCR; TCRdb's table is partial and in-frame only. The table has 50,000 to 65,000 clones, about 82% seen once; the top ten hold roughly 5%. Per the germline V gene, CDR1 is DFQATT and CDR2 is SNEGSKA (reference sequence). Trimming shortened V by 3 bases and J by 6 bases, and 8 bases separated the two germline ends. The CDR3 sequence is 11 residues long. Sequenced material: peripheral blood. This clonotype was sampled from a man aged 70-80 years with acute or convalescent COVID-19. The V gene is TRBV20-1, the J gene TRBJ2-5; D ambiguous. DNA for the CDR3: TGCAGTGCTAGCGGTAAACAGACCCAGTACTTC. Its translation: CSASGKQTQYF.